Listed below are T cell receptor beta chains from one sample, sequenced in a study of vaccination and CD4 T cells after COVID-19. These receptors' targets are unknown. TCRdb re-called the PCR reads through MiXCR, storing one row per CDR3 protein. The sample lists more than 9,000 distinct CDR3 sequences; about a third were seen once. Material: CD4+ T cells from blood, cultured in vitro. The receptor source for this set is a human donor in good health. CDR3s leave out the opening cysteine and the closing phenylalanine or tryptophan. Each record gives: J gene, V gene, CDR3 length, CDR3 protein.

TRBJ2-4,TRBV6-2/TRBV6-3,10,ASRGGREVQY
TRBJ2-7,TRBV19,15,ASSIGTSGRDLYEQY
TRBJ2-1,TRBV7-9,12,ASREGSSYNEQF
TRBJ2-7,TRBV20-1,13,SATLLAGGPVEQY
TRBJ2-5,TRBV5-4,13,ASSFNVVSRETQY
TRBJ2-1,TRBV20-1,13,SAIPSGTPTFEQF
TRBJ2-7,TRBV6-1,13,ASSSGRGVGYEQY
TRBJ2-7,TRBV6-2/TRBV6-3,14,ASSYSRTSGGYEQY
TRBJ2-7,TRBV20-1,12,SASQIAGGHEQY
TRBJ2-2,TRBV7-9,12,ASSLARTTGELF
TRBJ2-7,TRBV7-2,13,ASSLYGGDSYEQY
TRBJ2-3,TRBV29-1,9,SVEPGGTQY
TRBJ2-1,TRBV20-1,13,SARKGQGARDEQF
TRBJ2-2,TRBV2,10,ASSELGQGHF
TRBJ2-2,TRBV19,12,ASSNTQNTGELF
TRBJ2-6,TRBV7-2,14,ASSSPDEAGANVLT
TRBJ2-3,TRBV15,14,ATSRDRIPSTDTQY
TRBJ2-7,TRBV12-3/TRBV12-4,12,ASSLDPGGYEQY
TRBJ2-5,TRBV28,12,ASSSPLGGETQY
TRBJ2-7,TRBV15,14,ATSRGGGLSSYEQY
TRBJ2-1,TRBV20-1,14,SARDTAGGMDNEQF
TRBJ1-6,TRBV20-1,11,SARVDSNSPLH
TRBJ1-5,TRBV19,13,ASSIGQGVGRPQH
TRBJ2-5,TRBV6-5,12,ASSYSIEGETQY
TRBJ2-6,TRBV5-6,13,ASSFGGLGANVLT
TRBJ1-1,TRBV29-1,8,STAFTEAF
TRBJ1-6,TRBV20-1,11,SARWQEGSPLH
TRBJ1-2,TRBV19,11,ASRRDRGHGYT
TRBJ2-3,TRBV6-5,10,ASSSPGDTQY
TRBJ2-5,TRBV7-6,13,ASSLNWDREETQY
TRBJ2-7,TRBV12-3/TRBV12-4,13,ASRLQGGPRNEQY
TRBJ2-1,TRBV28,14,ATIGSGLPSYNEQF